These 7 T cell receptor beta chains were all obtained from the same sample, sequenced in a study of CD8 T cell repertoires and HIV-1 epitope variants. Their specific antigens are unknown. TCRdb keeps only in-frame clones here, not all; method: immunoSEQ multiplex PCR. The table shows thousands of clones, with about 60% occurring only once. Sequences were obtained from cultured CD8+ T cells derived from PBMCs. The receptors originated from a male donor with HIV.

The genes are TRBV28 and TRBJ2-5; D is ambiguous. Germline V gene lookup returns CDR1 MDHEN and CDR2 SYDVKM. V was cut by 7 bases and J by 4 bases, with 13 bases left in between. The CDR3 sequence is 13 residues long. CDR3 coding DNA: TGTGCCAGCACCTCTCGTGCGGCAGAGACCCAGTACTTC. It specifies CASTSRAAETQYF.

This sequence joins TRBV25-1 and TRBJ1-4; D unclear. CDR1 and CDR2 (germline): MGHDK, SYGVNS. CDR3 length: 10 residues. Trimming took off 10 bases at V and 8 bases at J, with 8 bases between the two ends. The CDR3 sequence: CATQAEKLFF. The CDR3 bases are TGTGCCACCCAAGCCGAAAAACTGTTTTTT. The variable domain in full, completed from reference TRBV25-1 and TRBJ1-4, reads EADIYQTPRYLVIGTGKKITLECSQTMGHDKMYWYQQDPGMELHLIHYSYGVNSTEKGDLSSESTVSRIRTEHFPLTLESARPSHTSQYLCATQAEKLFFGSGTQLSVL.

The V gene is TRBV7-6, the J gene TRBJ2-7; 8 bases align to TRBD2. Trimming at V came to 3 bases and at J to 4 bases, leaving 2 bases not matched to a gene. The CDR3 is made up of 13 amino acids. Germline V lookup: CDR1 SGHVS, CDR2 FNYEAQ. CDR3 coding DNA: TGTGCCAGCAGCTTGACGGGAGGGTACGAGCAGTACTTC. Translating gives CASSLTGGYEQYF.

The chain carries TRBV27 and TRBJ1-4; no reliable D call. The CDR3 totals 15 residues. Trimming cost V 6 bases and J 7 bases, with 18 bases left between them. Looked up from germline, CDR1 is MNHEY and CDR2 is SMNVEV (reference sequence). For the CDR3, the DNA is TGTGCCAGCAGACGTGGAGGATCATGGTTTGAAAAACTGTTTTTT. Encoded protein: CASRRGGSWFEKLFF.

The chain carries TRBV10-3 and TRBJ2-3; D is tentatively TRBD1 or TRBD2 (5 bases each). The V gene's germline CDR1 is ENHRY and CDR2 SYGVKD. This CDR3 comprises 17 residues. Trimming cost V 0 bases and J 2 bases, with 15 bases left between them. The DNA of the CDR3 is TGTGCCATCAGTGAGTCGCCGGGACGCCGGGACACAGATACGCAGTATTTT. Its translation is CAISESPGRRDTDTQYF.

A remark on this clone: This CDR3 is also generated by other DNA sequences in the sample. This rearrangement joins TRBV28 to TRBJ1-1; D is unresolved. This CDR3 is 11 amino acids long. Per the germline V gene, CDR1 is MDHEN and CDR2 is SYDVKM. Trimming shortened V by 2 bases and J by 5 bases, and 3 bases separated the two germline ends. CDR3 nucleotide sequence: TGTGCCAGCAGTTTAGGGACTGAAGCTTTCTTT. Translated, it gives CASSLGTEAFF. The variable domain in full, with the rest retrieved from reference TRBV28 and TRBJ1-1, is DVKVTQSSRYLVKRTGEKVFLECVQDMDHENMFWYRQDPGLGLRLIYFSYDVKMKEKGDIPEGYSVSREKKERFSLILESASTNQTSMYLCASSLGTEAFFGQGTRLTVV.

The chain recombines TRBV13 with TRBJ1-2; D gene ambiguous. Trimming cost V 0 bases and J 6 bases, with 20 bases left between them. The CDR3 totals 17 residues. The germline V gene encodes CDR1 PRHDT and CDR2 FYEKMQ (reference sequence). CDR3 in amino acids: CASSLGGAVDGVDGYTF. Written as DNA, the CDR3 is TGTGCCAGCAGCTTAGGAGGTGCGGTGGATGGCGTGGATGGCTACACCTTC.